The T cell receptor beta chain under discussion was sequenced for a study of CD8 T cells in Susac syndrome. The controls, all healthy donors, were matched for age and sex. Bulk CD8+ and CD4+ cells came from magnetic negative isolation; CD8+ TEMRA by FACS. RNA amounts of 0.5 to 1 ug underwent reverse transcription with random hexamers. The TCR beta CDR3 was amplified by immunoSEQ multiplex PCR across 54 Vbeta, 13 Jbeta. TCRdb reprocessed the immunoSEQ multiplex PCR reads with MiXCR, giving one entry per CDR3 protein. Of about 47,000 distinct CDR3 sequences listed, 80% to 95% were seen once; the top ten hold roughly 0.45%. This clonotype was seen once. V trimming: 6 bases; J trimming: 2 bases; junction bases outside the gene matches: 8. The CDR3 loop spans 16 amino acids. Germline V gives CDR1 MNHNS, CDR2 SASEGT.

The TCR was taken from a human donor in good health. The sequencing input was CD8+ T cells from PBMCs. This chain connects TRBV6-1 to TRBJ2-3, with 10 bases matching TRBD2. The CDR3 loop reads CASSPGTSVYTDTQYF. In DNA, the CDR3 is TGTGCCAGCAGCCCCGGGACTAGCGTTTACACAGATACGCAGTATTTT.